Listed below are T cell receptor beta chains from one sample, sequenced in a study of early T cells in non-severe SARS-CoV-2 infection. A single record per CDR3 protein comes from TCRdb applying MiXCR to the 5' RACE reads. In the table there are about 39,000 distinct CDR3 sequences, about 5.5% of which are singletons. Sequenced here: whole blood, sampled at baseline. These receptors came from an adult who was a healthcare worker with PCR-confirmed SARS-CoV-2 infection or an uninfected control (not recorded which). The CDR3 runs from the conserved cysteine through the conserved F or W. The D gene is left open where the match is weak. Not every row has a clone size; where given, it reads once, few, many or a size class.

j_call v_call d_call clone_size cdr3_aa cdr3_nt
TRBJ1-1 TRBV28 - many CASTPSKGRSTEAFF TGTGCCAGCACCCCAAGTAAGGGTAGGTCCACTGAAGCTTTCTTT
TRBJ2-5 TRBV28 TRBD1 many CASSSGTGRLQETQYF TGTGCCAGCAGTTCCGGGACAGGGCGATTACAAGAGACCCAGTACTTC
TRBJ2-1 TRBV15 TRBD1 many CATSRDSLGTEGFF TGTGCCACCAGCAGAGATAGTTTGGGGACAGAGGGGTTCTTC
TRBJ2-7 TRBV7-9 - many CASRSGDSTYEQYF TGTGCCAGCAGAAGCGGAGATAGCACCTACGAGCAGTACTTC
TRBJ1-2 TRBV5-1 - - CASSEGLETNYGYTF TGCGCCAGCAGCGAGGGCCTTGAGACTAACTATGGCTACACCTTC
TRBJ1-3 TRBV6-5 - many CASSLDGRIDGNTIYF TGTGCCAGCAGTTTGGACGGTCGGATCGATGGAAACACCATATATTTT
TRBJ1-1 TRBV27 - many CASTEWGSGTEAFF TGTGCCAGCACCGAATGGGGTTCGGGGACTGAAGCTTTCTTT
TRBJ2-7 TRBV12-3/TRBV12-4 - medium-sized CASSPKYEQYF TGTGCCAGCAGCCCTAAGTACGAGCAGTACTTC
TRBJ2-2 TRBV7-9 - many CASREANTGELFF TGTGCCAGCCGCGAGGCAAACACCGGGGAGCTGTTTTTT
TRBJ2-1 TRBV20-1 - many CSARTREQHRDTYNEQFF TGCAGTGCTCGGACTAGGGAACAACACCGGGACACCTACAATGAGCAGTTCTTC
TRBJ1-2 TRBV4-1 - many CASSQTQGTNYGYTF TGCGCCAGCAGCCAAACCCAGGGAACTAACTATGGCTACACCTTC
TRBJ2-1 TRBV7-9 TRBD2 many CASSSLAGESYNEQFF TGTGCCAGCAGCTCACTAGCGGGAGAATCCTACAATGAGCAGTTCTTC
TRBJ2-3 TRBV29-1 - many CSVEGAGSTDTQYF TGCAGCGTTGAAGGGGCAGGGTCCACAGATACGCAGTATTTT
TRBJ2-3 TRBV7-2 - many CASSLGWRGPPYTQYF TGTGCCAGCAGCTTAGGTTGGCGGGGCCCCCCTTATACGCAGTATTTT
TRBJ2-3 TRBV7-8 TRBD2 - CASSLVDSGGATQYF TGTGCCAGCAGCTTAGTCGATAGCGGGGGGGCCACGCAGTATTTT
TRBJ2-5 TRBV29-1 - - CSVDARQETQYF TGCAGCGTTGACGCGAGGCAAGAGACCCAGTACTTC
TRBJ2-1 TRBV6-1 - many CASSEPLFARDNEQFF TGTGCCAGCAGTGAACCTCTCTTCGCCAGGGACAATGAGCAGTTCTTC
TRBJ2-1 TRBV19 - - CASPLKGCTYNEQFF TGTGCCAGTCCCCTCAAGGGTTGTACCTACAATGAGCAGTTCTTC
TRBJ2-7 TRBV24-1 - medium-sized CATRRGSSYEQYF TGTGCCACCAGACGGGGATCTTCCTACGAGCAGTACTTC
TRBJ1-2 TRBV5-4 - many CASSLDNRVDGYTF TGTGCCAGCAGCTTGGATAACAGGGTGGATGGCTACACCTTC
TRBJ2-5 TRBV7-7 - many CASSPRWSETQYF TGTGCCAGCAGCCCCCGCTGGAGTGAGACCCAGTACTTC
TRBJ1-5 TRBV29-1 - many CSVVIGNQPQHF TGCAGCGTAGTGATAGGCAATCAGCCCCAGCATTTT
TRBJ2-2 TRBV6-4 TRBD2 many CASSVLAGVAGELFF TGTGCCAGCAGTGTACTAGCGGGAGTGGCCGGGGAGCTGTTTTTT
TRBJ2-1 TRBV6-5 TRBD2 many CASSLGTSVYNEQFF TGTGCCAGCAGTCTCGGGACTAGCGTTTACAATGAGCAGTTCTTC
TRBJ2-7 TRBV7-6 - many CASSLENRVSEQYF TGTGCCAGCAGCTTAGAGAACAGGGTGAGCGAGCAGTACTTC
TRBJ1-1 TRBV4-3 - many CASSQGSGGGNTEAFF TGCGCCAGCAGCCAAGGTTCGGGCGGCGGGAACACTGAAGCTTTCTTT
TRBJ2-1 TRBV29-1 - many CSVEMLGIYNEQFF TGCAGCGTTGAAATGCTAGGGATTTACAATGAGCAGTTCTTC
TRBJ2-2 TRBV19 - many CASSTGLAANTGELFF TGTGCCAGCAGTACCGGGTTAGCGGCCAACACCGGGGAGCTGTTTTTT
TRBJ1-1 TRBV3-1 TRBD1 many CASSQVRATGRSTEAFF TGTGCCAGCAGCCAAGTAAGAGCGACAGGGAGAAGCACTGAAGCTTTCTTT
TRBJ2-4 TRBV30 TRBD1 many CAWRGDRGNIQYF TGTGCCTGGAGGGGGGACAGGGGAAACATTCAGTACTTC
TRBJ1-2 TRBV28 TRBD1 many CASSTGVYGYTF TGTGCCAGCAGTACAGGGGTCTATGGCTACACCTTC
TRBJ1-6 TRBV12-3/TRBV12-4 - many CASSPDSSYNSPLHF TGTGCCAGCAGTCCTGACAGCTCCTATAATTCACCCCTCCACTTT
TRBJ2-5 TRBV5-4 - many CASSLGVTQKETQYF TGTGCCAGCAGCTTGGGTGTGACACAAAAAGAGACCCAGTACTTC
TRBJ1-1 TRBV12-3/TRBV12-4 - many CASSLGDTEAFF TGTGCCAGCAGTTTGGGGGACACTGAAGCTTTCTTT
TRBJ2-1 TRBV5-5 TRBD1 many CASSNPGQVNEQFF TGTGCCAGCAGCAACCCCGGACAGGTGAATGAGCAGTTCTTC
TRBJ2-7 TRBV5-1 TRBD2 many CASSSGSSYEQYF TGCGCCAGCAGCAGCGGGAGCTCCTACGAGCAGTACTTC
TRBJ2-7 TRBV7-2 - - CASSLLAETRHEQYF TGTGCCAGCAGCCTACTAGCCGAAACCCGCCACGAGCAGTACTTC
TRBJ2-3 TRBV10-2 TRBD2 many CASYLVAGETDTQYF TGCGCCAGCTACCTGGTAGCGGGAGAGACGGATACGCAGTATTTT
TRBJ1-2 TRBV2 TRBD1 few CASRRQGANYGYTF TGTGCCAGCAGGCGACAGGGGGCGAACTATGGCTACACCTTC
TRBJ2-7 TRBV14 - many CASSQGSGAGSYEQYF TGTGCCAGCAGCCAAGGGTCGGGGGCCGGATCCTACGAGCAGTACTTC
TRBJ2-7 TRBV20-1 - many CSAREAPFSYEQYF TGCAGTGCTAGGGAGGCCCCCTTCTCCTACGAGCAGTACTTC
TRBJ1-2 TRBV20-1 TRBD1 many CSARRGTGTDSGGYTF TGCAGTGCTAGAAGGGGCACCGGGACAGACAGCGGGGGCTACACCTTC
TRBJ2-1 TRBV2 - many CASRREGQGQFF TGTGCCAGCAGGAGGGAAGGGCAGGGGCAGTTCTTC
TRBJ2-3 TRBV2 TRBD1 - CASLSQGARGDTQYF TGTGCCAGCCTATCACAGGGGGCCAGAGGGGATACGCAGTATTTT
TRBJ2-5 TRBV12-3/TRBV12-4 TRBD2 many CASSFRTSGVEQETQYF TGTGCCAGCAGTTTTCGGACTAGCGGGGTGGAGCAAGAGACCCAGTACTTC
TRBJ1-1 TRBV3-1 TRBD1 many CASSQDLDRGGTEAFF TGTGCCAGCAGCCAAGATTTAGACAGGGGAGGAACTGAAGCTTTCTTT
TRBJ2-3 TRBV11-2 - many CASRRVADTQYF TGTGCCAGCAGGAGGGTAGCAGATACGCAGTATTTT
TRBJ1-3 TRBV19 - few CASTAGLRGDTIYF TGTGCCAGTACAGCAGGACTAAGGGGGGACACCATATATTTT
TRBJ2-7 TRBV20-1 - many CSASPPDTYEQYF TGCAGTGCTAGCCCCCCCGACACCTACGAGCAGTACTTC